Below are 30 T cell receptor beta chains sequenced from a single sample in a study of siplizumab effects on memory and regulatory T cells (dated by TCRdb to the late 2010s). To prepare the library, the immunoSEQ multiplex PCR assay was applied. Here the immuneACCESS table is served through TCRdb, limited to in-frame sequences with V and J called. Missing clones are a known gap in these copies; in checked studies unresolved V genes cover under half, and the rest lacks a known reason. Within this sample are around 7,400 clones, with less than 45% of them counted one time only. The ten largest clones represent roughly 5% of the sample. Cells in the mixed lymphocyte reaction were cultured together at 37 degrees C for around six days. Antigens of these TCRs are unknown. Sample: CFSE-low (dividing) CD8+ T cells sorted from an allogeneic mixed lymphocyte reaction. The receptors stem from a human donor in good health; the cells came from an allogeneic mixed lymphocyte reaction.

V is TRBV5-6 and J is TRBJ1-2; TRBD1 is a possible D gene (6 bases). This CDR3 is 13 amino acids long. Trimming shortened V by 4 bases and J by 6 bases, and 13 bases separated the two germline ends. Germline V CDR1 and CDR2: SGHDT, YYEEEE. For the CDR3, the DNA is TGTGCCAGCAGCGAGCTCAACAGGGATGGCTACACCTTC. Its protein product is CASSELNRDGYTF.

Only a few counts were recorded for this clone. The chain uses TRBV9 and TRBJ2-1; no firm D call. Germline CDR1 SGDLS, CDR2 YYNGEE. This CDR3 has 15 residues. V shed 0 bases and J shed 4 bases, with 11 bases lying between them. The CDR3 nucleotides read TGTGCCAGCAGCGTAGCCGAGCGTTCTTACAATGAGCAGTTCTTC. Its translation is CASSVAERSYNEQFF.

The chain couples TRBV6-4 to TRBJ2-1, with 7 bases identical to TRBD2. There are 14 residues in the CDR3. Trimming at V came to 0 bases and at J to 5 bases, leaving 1 base not matched to a gene. The germline V gene encodes CDR1 MRHNA and CDR2 SNTAGT. CDR3 residues: CASSDSGGNNEQFF. The CDR3 DNA reads TGTGCCAGCAGTGACTCGGGGGGGAACAATGAGCAGTTCTTC.

The chain joins TRBV29-1 to TRBJ2-2, with D perhaps matching TRBD1 (6 bases). The CDR3 is 14 residues long. The germline V and J ends were trimmed by 3 bases and 3 bases, with 11 bases remaining between them. The germline V gene encodes CDR1 SQVTM and CDR2 ANQGSEA. Written as DNA, the CDR3 is TGCAGCGTTGAGGCACAGGGCTACACCGGGGAGCTGTTTTTT. It is translated as CSVEAQGYTGELFF.

The chain uses TRBV9 and TRBJ2-7; 11 positions agree with TRBD1. Germline CDR1 reads SGDLS; CDR2 reads YYNGEE. Germline trimming cut 6 bases from V and 3 bases from J; bases unmatched to any gene: 5. This CDR3 has 14 amino acids. In DNA form, the CDR3 reads TGTGCCAGCACCCCGGGACAGGGGGGCTACGAGCAGTACTTC. Protein product: CASTPGQGGYEQYF.

A few counts support this clone. The chain combines TRBV7-9 with TRBJ2-1; no definite D call. The CDR3 is 15 amino acids. CDR1 and CDR2 from the germline V gene are SEHNR and FQNEAQ (reference sequence). V lost 1 base, J lost 0 bases, and 7 bases lay in between. The CDR3 spells CASSLDESSYNEQFF. CDR3 in DNA: TGTGCCAGCAGCTTAGATGAGAGCTCCTACAATGAGCAGTTCTTC.

The chain couples TRBV7-6 to TRBJ2-7, with TRBD1 identical over 10 bases. V lost 5 bases to trimming and J lost 5 bases; unmatched junction nucleotides: 9. The CDR3 runs to 15 residues. Germline CDR1 reads SGHVS; CDR2 reads FNYEAQ. The CDR3 reads CASSPEVGTGDEQYF. As DNA, the CDR3 is TGTGCCAGCAGCCCGGAAGTCGGGACAGGGGACGAGCAGTACTTC. Full variable domain (rest looked up from reference TRBV7-6 and TRBJ2-7): GAGVSQSPRYKVTKRGQDVALRCDPISGHVSLYWYRQALGQGPEFLTYFNYEAQQDKSGLPNDRFSAERPEGSISTLTIQRTEQRDSAMYRCASSPEVGTGDEQYFGPGTRLTVT.

This clone was found once. The rearrangement links TRBV4-2 to TRBJ2-7, with D unresolved. Per germline, CDR1 LGHNA and CDR2 YNFKEQ. This CDR3 has 12 residues. Deletions cut 5 bases from V and 6 bases from J, with 11 bases between. The DNA for the CDR3 is TGTGCCAGCAGCTTGAGTCCCTCCGAGCAGTACTTC. Translated: CASSLSPSEQYF.

In this sample, this clone is medium-sized. The genes are TRBV9 and TRBJ2-3; 9 bases line up with TRBD1. CDR3 length: 15 amino acids. Trimming removed 7 bases from V and 3 bases from J; junction bases left unmatched: 9. The germline CDR1 and CDR2 sequences are SGDLS and YYNGEE. CDR3 in DNA: TGTGCCAGCTCCCCCCAGGGACAGGGAACAGATACGCAGTATTTT. This sequence encodes CASSPQGQGTDTQYF.

In its sample, this clone was seen a few times. The rearrangement links TRBV29-1 to TRBJ2-1; either TRBD1 or TRBD2 may fit D (5 bases each). The CDR3 is 14 residues long. The germline CDR1 and CDR2 sequences are SQVTM and ANQGSEA. V gave up 6 bases and J gave up 0 bases, with 12 bases separating them. The DNA of the CDR3 is TGCAGCGTCGCCACTAGGGGCTCCTACAATGAGCAGTTCTTC. Translated, it gives CSVATRGSYNEQFF.

Remarks on this clone: A clone one base away is much larger, so this may be a read error. The chain employs TRBV7-9 and TRBJ2-7, with 8 positions matching TRBD1. Germline V gives CDR1 SEHNR, CDR2 FQNEAQ (reference sequence). The length of the CDR3 is 14 residues. After removal of 5 bases from V and 2 bases from J, the junction contained 5 bases not matched to a gene. The CDR3 sequence is CASSPGTGPYEQYF. The CDR3 coding sequence is TGTGCCAGCAGCCCCGGGACAGGTCCCTACGAGCAGTACTTC.

Comment on this clone: A single base separates this from a much larger clone, so it may be a read error. The J gene is TRBJ1-2, the V gene TRBV21-1. TRBV21-1 is termed a pseudogene. The CDR3 has 13 residues. This chain's CDR3 is CTSRQRGNYGYTF. The CDR3 region has the DNA TGTACCAGCAGACAGAGAGGGAACTATGGCTACACCTTC.

This clone was observed a few times. The rearrangement uses TRBV7-3 and TRBJ2-7; a weak D match, TRBD2 (6 bases). This CDR3 spans 15 amino acids. The V gene lost 2 bases and the J gene lost 5 bases, with 16 bases spanning the gap. Germline-derived CDR1 and CDR2 are SGHTA and FQGTGA. In nucleotides, the CDR3 is TGTGCCAGCAGCTTAGGTCTTATGGGCGGGAACGAGCAGTACTTC. Encoded protein: CASSLGLMGGNEQYF.

The V call is TRBV2, the J call TRBJ2-5; no definite D call. V shed 6 bases and J shed 9 bases, with 17 bases lying between them. The CDR3 is 13 amino acids. From germline, CDR1 is SNHLY and CDR2 FYNNEI. CDR3 in amino acids: CASRESTLGSQYF. For the CDR3, the DNA is TGTGCCAGCAGGGAGAGTACCCTGGGGTCCCAGTACTTC.

By share, this clone counts as medium-sized (0.01 to 0.1%). V and J are TRBV19 and TRBJ2-7; 7 bases are shared with TRBD1. The CDR3 runs 14 residues. The junction had 5 bases not matched to a gene; V was cut back by 1 base and J by 5 bases. Germline V gene sequence: CDR1 LNHDA, CDR2 SQIVND (reference sequence). The CDR3 DNA sequence: TGTGCCAGTAGTATAGTCGGGACAGCTGACGAGCAGTACTTC. Protein sequence: CASSIVGTADEQYF.

The chain links TRBV6-5 to TRBJ1-1; no clear D gene. Germline values: CDR1 MNHEY, CDR2 SVGAGI. Between the trimmed V and J ends, which lost 2 bases and 5 bases, there was a span of 9 bases. CDR3 length equals 13 residues. CDR3 amino acids: CASSYNGYTEAFF. CDR3 bases: TGTGCCAGCAGTTACAACGGATATACTGAAGCTTTCTTT.

This clone was observed a handful of times. This chain connects TRBV19 to TRBJ2-2; D gene unclear. V gave up 4 bases and J gave up 7 bases, with 10 bases separating them. Germline lookup yields CDR1 LNHDA and CDR2 SQIVND (reference sequence). The CDR3 has 13 residues. CDR3 bases: TGTGCCAGTAGTAGCCGACTCCTCGGGGAGCTGTTTTTT. Its translation is CASSSRLLGELFF. Combining the CDR3 with reference TRBV19 and TRBJ2-2 gives the whole variable domain DGGITQSPKYLFRKEGQNVTLSCEQNLNHDAMYWYRQDPGQGLRLIYYSQIVNDFQKGDIAEGYSVSREKKESFPLTVTSAQKNPTAFYLCASSSRLLGELFFGEGSRLTVL.

This clone was recorded a few times. V gene TRBV9 combines with J gene TRBJ1-5; possibly TRBD1 for D (6 bases). This CDR3 comprises 15 residues. CDR1 SGDLS and CDR2 YYNGEE come from the germline V gene. V was clipped by 3 bases and J by 0 bases, with 10 bases between them. CDR3 nucleotide sequence: TGTGCCAGCAGCGAGGGGGGAAATAGCAATCAGCCCCAGCATTTT. Protein: CASSEGGNSNQPQHF.

V and J are TRBV4-1 and TRBJ2-3; perhaps TRBD1 as D (6 bases). V lost 0 bases to trimming and J lost 4 bases, with 11 bases between them. The length of the CDR3 is 15 residues. Germline CDR1 and CDR2: MGHRA and YSYEKL. CDR3 sequence: CASSQDPGAADTQYF. The CDR3 DNA is TGCGCCAGCAGCCAAGACCCAGGGGCCGCAGATACGCAGTATTTT.

The chain employs TRBV10-2 and TRBJ2-1, with D maybe TRBD2 (7 bases). From germline, CDR1 is WSHSY and CDR2 SAAADI. This CDR3 has 12 amino acids. Trimming shortened V by 7 bases and J by 6 bases, and 10 bases separated the two germline ends. This chain's CDR3 is CASKGGGNEQFF. The CDR3 region has the DNA TGCGCCAGCAAGGGGGGGGGCAATGAGCAGTTCTTC.

The chain has TRBV9 and TRBJ1-2, with D perhaps TRBD1 (5 bases). Germline lookup yields CDR1 SGDLS and CDR2 YYNGEE. This CDR3 has 14 amino acids. The V end lost 0 bases, the J end lost 8 bases, and 14 bases lay between the germline ends. The CDR3 DNA reads as TGTGCCAGCAGCGTAGCTATCCAGGGTAACGGCTACACCTTC. It specifies CASSVAIQGNGYTF.

The CDR3 coding sequence is TGTGCCAGCAGCCAGTTCCGGGGTAGGGGGCGCACAGATACGCAGTATTTT. The encoded protein is CASSQFRGRGRTDTQYF. The chain recombines TRBV7-9 with TRBJ2-3; TRBD1 matches 7 bases. The germline V gene encodes CDR1 SEHNR and CDR2 FQNEAQ (reference sequence). V shed 5 bases, J shed 1 base, and the junction held 12 bases outside the gene matches. This CDR3 contains 17 residues.

The chain employs TRBV7-6 and TRBJ2-1; D uncertain. The CDR3 runs to 12 residues. The germline CDR1 and CDR2 sequences are SGHVS and FNYEAQ. Trimming shortened V by 4 bases and J by 9 bases, and 10 bases separated the two germline ends. The CDR3 DNA reads TGTGCCAGCAGCTCACACGCAGGTGAGCAGTTCTTC. This codes for CASSSHAGEQFF. The full variable domain, in which reference TRBV7-6 and TRBJ2-1 provide the parts outside the CDR3, is GAGVSQSPRYKVTKRGQDVALRCDPISGHVSLYWYRQALGQGPEFLTYFNYEAQQDKSGLPNDRFSAERPEGSISTLTIQRTEQRDSAMYRCASSSHAGEQFFGPGTRLTVL.

V is TRBV6-6 and J is TRBJ2-7, with 7 bases lining up with TRBD2. Germline lookup yields CDR1 MNHNY and CDR2 SVGAGI (reference sequence). V was clipped by 2 bases and J by 8 bases; unmatched bases: 9. CDR3 length: 14 amino acids. The CDR3 DNA sequence: TGTGCCAGCAGTTACGGGCGGGAGATGGATAAGCAGTACTTC. Translating it yields CASSYGREMDKQYF.

This chain connects TRBV18 to TRBJ1-1; a weak D match, TRBD1 (6 bases). There are 14 residues in the CDR3. V lost 2 bases and J 5 bases, leaving 12 bases between the germline ends. The V gene's germline CDR1 is KGHSH and CDR2 LQKENI. CDR3 in amino acids: CASSPGGKRTEAFF. CDR3 in DNA: TGTGCCAGCTCACCAGGGGGCAAAAGGACTGAAGCTTTCTTT.

The chain is built from TRBV9 and TRBJ1-1; D might be TRBD1 (6 bases). This CDR3 has 14 amino acids. The germline gives CDR1 SGDLS, CDR2 YYNGEE. V was cut by 4 bases and J by 1 base, with 11 bases left in between. Here the CDR3 reads CASSLTGRNTEAFF. The CDR3 nucleotides read TGTGCCAGCAGCTTGACAGGCAGGAACACTGAAGCTTTCTTT.

V is TRBV11-3 and J is TRBJ2-3; 8 positions match TRBD1. The length of the CDR3 is 14 residues. Germline trimming cut 10 bases from V and 3 bases from J; bases unmatched to any gene: 9. Germline V gene lookup returns CDR1 SGHNT and CDR2 YENEEA. This CDR3 is CATQDREVTDTQYF. CDR3 nucleotide sequence: TGTGCCACCCAGGACAGGGAAGTAACAGATACGCAGTATTTT.

This chain joins TRBV5-1 and TRBJ1-1; D not certain. The V and J ends lost 0 bases and 3 bases respectively, with 6 bases between them. The germline gives CDR1 SGHRS, CDR2 YFSETQ. CDR3 length: 13 residues. CDR3 nucleotide sequence: TGCGCCAGCAGCTTGGAGACGCACACTGAAGCTTTCTTT. The encoded protein is CASSLETHTEAFF.

The genes are TRBV7-8 and TRBJ2-7; possible D gene TRBD2, 6 bases. Germline CDR1 is SGHVS and CDR2 is FQNEAQ. The CDR3 has 14 residues. Trimming cost V 6 bases and J 1 base, with 13 bases left between them. The CDR3 DNA is TGTGCCAGCAGTCCACGGGACTCTTCCTACGAGCAGTACTTC. This translates into CASSPRDSSYEQYF.

V is TRBV19 and J is TRBJ2-7; 11 nucleotides agree with TRBD2. The CDR3 contains 14 residues. Germline V gene lookup returns CDR1 LNHDA and CDR2 SQIVND (reference sequence). Unmatched junction bases numbered 2, after V lost 4 bases and J lost 3 bases. Here the CDR3 DNA reads TGTGCCAGTAGTAGCGGGACTAGCGGCTACGAGCAGTACTTC. Its protein is CASSSGTSGYEQYF.